These 15 T cell receptor beta chains share one sample of origin, sequenced in a study of T cells in Graves' hyperthyroidism and ophthalmopathy. Amplified TCR beta CDR3 regions derived from RNA transcripts. In the first-round RT-PCR of the TCR CDR3, the HTBI primer set was used. TCRdb reprocessed the multiplex PCR reads with MiXCR, giving one entry per CDR3 protein. The repertoire consists of 300,000 to 450,000 distinct CDR3 sequences, with roughly 13% occurring once and the leading ten covering less than 25%. The source material was blood. These receptor sequences come from a man younger than 40 with Graves' hyperthyroidism that later progressed to Graves' ophthalmopathy.

This clonotype was counted at least ten times. This CDR3 reads CASSLGQRGTEAFF. CDR3 coding DNA: TGCGCCAGCAGCTTGGGACAGAGGGGCACTGAAGCTTTCTTT. The rearrangement joins TRBV10-2 to TRBJ1-1; 7 bases are a match to TRBD1. This CDR3 region has 14 residues. Germline assignment: CDR1 WSHSY and CDR2 SAAADI. With V trimmed by 6 bases and J by 4 bases, 8 bases remained unmatched.

This clonotype was seen repeatedly, ten times or more. The chain employs TRBV12-3 or TRBV12-4 and TRBJ2-4; 9 positions agree with TRBD2. The CDR3 totals 19 residues. Trimming removed 7 bases from V and 3 bases from J; junction bases left unmatched: 19. The CDR3 spells CASILFPTSGLWSKNIQYF. The CDR3, as DNA: TGTGCCAGCATCCTCTTCCCCACTAGCGGGCTGTGGAGCAAAAACATTCAGTACTTC.

As concerns this clonotype: The junction and the germline gene differ at one end; a read error may be behind it. The chain links TRBV5-1 to TRBJ2-3; D is perhaps TRBD2 (5 bases). The CDR3 has 15 residues. CDR1 SGHRS and CDR2 YFSETQ come from the germline V gene. The CDR3 region is CASSLSVASTDMQYF. The CDR3 DNA reads as TGCGCCAGCAGCTTGTCCGTAGCTAGCACAGATATGCAGTATTTT. The entire variable domain, with the rest obtained from reference TRBV5-1 and TRBJ2-3, is as follows: KAGVTQTPRYLIKTRGQQVTLSCSPISGHRSVSWYQQTPGQGLQFLFEYFSETQRNKGNFPGRFSGRQFSNSRSEMNVSTLELGDSALYLCASSLSVASTDMQYFGPGTRLTVL.

This clonotype appeared a few times. CDR3 bases: TGTGCCAGCAGCTTAGATAACTCCGGGACAGGGGAAGATACGCAGTATTTT. It encodes CASSLDNSGTGEDTQYF. The chain carries TRBV11-3 and TRBJ2-3; 10 positions match TRBD1. V shed 0 bases and J 5 bases; nucleotides not matched to a gene: 8. This CDR3 region has 17 residues. CDR1 SGHNT and CDR2 YENEEA come from the germline V gene.

The chain combines TRBV9 with TRBJ2-6, with 12 bases aligning to TRBD1. The germline CDR1 and CDR2 sequences are SGDLS and YYNGEE. This CDR3 is built from 21 residues. V trimming: 0 bases; J trimming: 4 bases; junction bases outside the gene matches: 14. The CDR3 DNA follows: TGTGCCAGCAGCGTAGCGGGTGTCCCGGGACAGGGGGCGTGGGGGGCCAACGTCCTGACTTTC. Residues: CASSVAGVPGQGAWGANVLTF.

At least ten counts were recorded for this clonotype. The J gene is TRBJ1-2, the V gene TRBV7-9; TRBD1 agrees at 12 bases. The CDR3 consists of 16 residues. Germline V lookup: CDR1 SEHNR, CDR2 FQNEAQ (reference sequence). Germline trimming cut 3 bases from V and 8 bases from J; bases unmatched to any gene: 10. CDR3 region: CASSFHSGTGGRGYTF. The CDR3 DNA reads TGTGCCAGCAGCTTCCACTCCGGGACAGGGGGCAGGGGCTACACCTTC.

The V gene is TRBV5-4, the J gene TRBJ1-5; no clear D. The germline V and J ends were trimmed by 6 bases and 1 base, with 11 bases remaining between them. The germline V gene has CDR1 SGHNT and CDR2 YYREEE (reference sequence). This CDR3 contains 14 residues. CDR3 protein: CASTLLGSNQPQHF. In nucleotides, the CDR3 is TGTGCCAGCACCCTTTTGGGAAGCAATCAGCCCCAGCATTTT.

This clonotype has ten or more counts. The rearrangement joins TRBV18 to TRBJ1-5, with D maybe TRBD1 (5 bases). CDR3 length: 12 residues. Trimming removed 8 bases from V and 4 bases from J, with 9 bases in between. CDR1 is KGHSH and CDR2 is LQKENI in the germline V gene. CDR3 in DNA: TGTGCCAGCGGAGACAGAAATCAGCCCCAGCATTTT. Translated: CASGDRNQPQHF.

The chain is built from TRBV7-3 and TRBJ2-1, with 10 bases fitting TRBD2. From germline, CDR1 is SGHTA and CDR2 FQGTGA. Losses at the gene ends were 0 bases for V and 9 bases for J; bases not matched to a gene: 5. The CDR3 length is 15 residues. Here the CDR3 reads CASSLTLAGAAEQFF. CDR3 nucleotides: TGTGCCAGCAGCTTAACTCTAGCGGGGGCAGCTGAGCAGTTCTTC.

This clonotype was counted at least ten times. The chain employs TRBV6-5 and TRBJ1-1, with D possibly matching TRBD1 (5 bases). The length of the CDR3 is 14 residues. CDR1 MNHEY and CDR2 SVGAGI come from the germline V gene. V was pared by 2 bases and J by 1 base, with 8 bases between. The CDR3 DNA is TGTGCCAGCAGTTACGAGGACAAGAACACTGAAGCTTTCTTT. It yields the protein CASSYEDKNTEAFF.

The chain is built from TRBV18 and TRBJ2-5; 12 bases are shared with TRBD2. Unmatched junction bases numbered 16, after V lost 6 bases and J lost 2 bases. This CDR3 is 19 amino acids long. Per germline, CDR1 KGHSH and CDR2 LQKENI. The DNA for the CDR3 is TGTGCCAGCTCCCGATTTGGGACTCCGACTAGCGGGGGACAAGAGACCCAGTACTTC. It encodes CASSRFGTPTSGGQETQYF. The full variable domain, completed using reference TRBV18 and TRBJ2-5, is NAGVMQNPRHLVRRRGQEARLRCSPMKGHSHVYWYRQLPEEGLKFMVYLQKENIIDESGMPKERFSAEFPKEGPSILRIQQVVRGDSAAYFCASSRFGTPTSGGQETQYFGPGTRLLVL.

This clonotype was detected ten times or more. This chain joins TRBV7-8 and TRBJ2-7, with 7 nucleotides matching TRBD1. The CDR3 loop spans 16 amino acids. Germline V gene data show CDR1 as SGHVS and CDR2 as FQNEAQ. The V segment lost 3 bases and the J segment 0 bases; nucleotides outside the gene matches: 8. DNA for the CDR3: TGTGCCAGCAGCTTGCTGGGACAGAAGACCTCCTACGAGCAGTACTTC. Translating it yields CASSLLGQKTSYEQYF.

This clonotype showed up many times. V gene TRBV30 combines with J gene TRBJ2-7, with 13 bases aligning to TRBD2. Unmatched junction bases numbered 1, after V lost 0 bases and J lost 5 bases. The CDR3 is 14 residues long. In germline, CDR1 is GTSNPN, CDR2 SVGIG (reference sequence). The CDR3 DNA sequence: TGTGCCTGGAGTGTAGGACTAGCGGGAGACGAGCAGTACTTC. Amino acids: CAWSVGLAGDEQYF.

This clonotype was seen a few times. The rearrangement links TRBV29-1 to TRBJ1-4; D is possibly TRBD1 (5 bases). CDR1 is SQVTM and CDR2 is ANQGSEA in the germline V gene. The V gene lost 3 bases and the J gene lost 8 bases, with 22 bases spanning the gap. The length of the CDR3 is 16 residues. Here the CDR3 DNA reads TGCAGCGTTGATCTTGGGGCTGGGGAAGTGGAGGAAAAACTGTTTTTT. The encoded protein is CSVDLGAGEVEEKLFF.

This clonotype was picked up many times. The V call is TRBV5-1, the J call TRBJ2-5, with TRBD2 as a possible D gene (7 bases). The CDR3 has 16 amino acids. The ends were cut back, 2 bases at V and 5 bases at J, with 19 bases in the middle. Germline V CDR1 and CDR2: SGHRS, YFSETQ. The CDR3 here is CASSFIGGGREETQYF. CDR3 sequence (DNA): TGCGCCAGCAGCTTCATTGGGGGGGGGCGTGAGGAGACCCAGTACTTC.